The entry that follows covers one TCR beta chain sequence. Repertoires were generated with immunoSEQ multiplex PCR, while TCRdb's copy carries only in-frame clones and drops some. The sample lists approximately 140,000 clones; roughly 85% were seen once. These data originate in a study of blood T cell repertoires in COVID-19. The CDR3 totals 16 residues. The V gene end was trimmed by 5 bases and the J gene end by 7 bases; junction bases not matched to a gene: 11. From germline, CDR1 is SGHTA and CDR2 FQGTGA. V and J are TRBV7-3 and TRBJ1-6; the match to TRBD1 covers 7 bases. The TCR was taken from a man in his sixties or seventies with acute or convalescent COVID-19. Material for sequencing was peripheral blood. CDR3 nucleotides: TGTGCCAGCAGCCTCGGGACAGCCGGGTCGAATTCACCCCTCCACTTT. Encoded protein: CASSLGTAGSNSPLHF.